These T cell receptor beta chains were read from a single sample in a study of blood T cell repertoires in COVID-19. The repertoire was sequenced with immunoSEQ multiplex PCR; TCRdb's copy has only in-frame clones and lacks some. Among some 220,000 clones listed, 75% to 85% were seen once. Specimen: peripheral blood. The receptors here all came from a woman aged 65 to 85 with COVID-19, enrolled during active disease. Both conserved end residues are part of each CDR3. Fields, in order: V gene, CDR3 protein.

v_gene: TRBV3-1/TRBV3-2
CDR3aa: CASSHRDTQYF

v_gene: TRBV7-7
CDR3aa: CASSPTSVSGELFF

v_gene: TRBV2
CDR3aa: CASRLAGSTDTQYF

v_gene: TRBV2
CDR3aa: CASSGLATANTGELFF

v_gene: TRBV7-2
CDR3aa: CASSFRDRNTEAFF

v_gene: TRBV7-9
CDR3aa: CASSSTDTGELFF

v_gene: TRBV2
CDR3aa: CASSEGILNTEAFF

v_gene: TRBV4-1
CDR3aa: CASSQEGAGNTIYF

v_gene: TRBV7-6
CDR3aa: CASSLTGVSNQPQHF

v_gene: TRBV19
CDR3aa: CASSMGPTNEKLFF

v_gene: TRBV7-2
CDR3aa: CASSRGGVYQETQYF

v_gene: TRBV5-4
CDR3aa: CASRGDFSYNEQFF

v_gene: TRBV19
CDR3aa: CASADRVNTEAFF

v_gene: TRBV19
CDR3aa: CASSTGTSGRSSYEQYF

v_gene: TRBV19
CDR3aa: CASKGVTTYNSPLHF

v_gene: TRBV5-8
CDR3aa: CASSPRTGIWANYGYTF

v_gene: TRBV19
CDR3aa: CASSIWAGQTSNEQFF

v_gene: TRBV18
CDR3aa: CASSPPPGKDTQYF

v_gene: TRBV27
CDR3aa: CASRGTFKGTEAFF

v_gene: TRBV7-2
CDR3aa: CASSSRGGGYEQYF

v_gene: TRBV6-1
CDR3aa: CASSENPQGASEAFF

v_gene: TRBV21-1
CDR3aa: CASSKPRQGTNTEAFF

v_gene: TRBV21-1
CDR3aa: CASREPGQGPYSYGYTF

v_gene: TRBV5-1
CDR3aa: CASSLDRVHSPLHF

v_gene: TRBV7-2
CDR3aa: CASSPPPWTSGRGEQYF

v_gene: TRBV7-2
CDR3aa: CASSLNRDYEQYF

v_gene: TRBV19
CDR3aa: CASTLADRDGNTIYF

v_gene: TRBV3-1/TRBV3-2
CDR3aa: CASSQERSGPSYEQYF

v_gene: TRBV18
CDR3aa: CASSPGTGASYEQYF

v_gene: TRBV5-6
CDR3aa: CASSLSNTIGTGVGYTF

v_gene: TRBV6-1
CDR3aa: CASSEALLAGGPADTQYF

v_gene: TRBV29-1
CDR3aa: CSVTQYNEQFF

v_gene: TRBV7-2
CDR3aa: CASSLQETEAFF

v_gene: TRBV4-3
CDR3aa: CASSQGYVSRDRDYGYTF

v_gene: TRBV29-1
CDR3aa: CSVHMGANWADTQYF

v_gene: TRBV6-5
CDR3aa: CASSRIGGTQYF

v_gene: TRBV3-1/TRBV3-2
CDR3aa: CASSLNRGDTGELFF

v_gene: TRBV19
CDR3aa: CASTTSGGNNQPQHF

v_gene: TRBV18
CDR3aa: CASSPSPMSGTSDADTQYF

v_gene: TRBV7-9
CDR3aa: CASSLEAYSGGETQYF

v_gene: TRBV30
CDR3aa: CAWSPTLMNTEAFF

v_gene: TRBV6-2/TRBV6-3
CDR3aa: CASSIRDSGGLFF

v_gene: TRBV27
CDR3aa: CASSRPGLAGVHTYEQYF

v_gene: TRBV5-6
CDR3aa: CASSLVGFRDRNNSPLHF

v_gene: TRBV21-1
CDR3aa: CASSKEASGNCSYEQYF

v_gene: TRBV9
CDR3aa: CASSVQPGDGYTF

v_gene: TRBV24-1
CDR3aa: CATSDAAGTNEKLFF

v_gene: TRBV27
CDR3aa: CASSPAGGSPLHF

v_gene: TRBV7-2
CDR3aa: CASSSYRPGAGSYTF

v_gene: TRBV5-4
CDR3aa: CASSLRAGEDTEAFF

v_gene: TRBV12-2
CDR3aa: CASRLVDRERSNQPQHF

v_gene: TRBV5-1
CDR3aa: CASSWKGTAEEKLFF

v_gene: TRBV9
CDR3aa: CASSARDSSGNTIYF

v_gene: TRBV7-2
CDR3aa: CASSSTLSWDRGLNQPQHF

v_gene: TRBV7-2
CDR3aa: CASSLVSGRAYEQYF

v_gene: TRBV30
CDR3aa: CAWGAGEAGTDTQYF

v_gene: TRBV19
CDR3aa: CASSISWQGRSYNEQFF